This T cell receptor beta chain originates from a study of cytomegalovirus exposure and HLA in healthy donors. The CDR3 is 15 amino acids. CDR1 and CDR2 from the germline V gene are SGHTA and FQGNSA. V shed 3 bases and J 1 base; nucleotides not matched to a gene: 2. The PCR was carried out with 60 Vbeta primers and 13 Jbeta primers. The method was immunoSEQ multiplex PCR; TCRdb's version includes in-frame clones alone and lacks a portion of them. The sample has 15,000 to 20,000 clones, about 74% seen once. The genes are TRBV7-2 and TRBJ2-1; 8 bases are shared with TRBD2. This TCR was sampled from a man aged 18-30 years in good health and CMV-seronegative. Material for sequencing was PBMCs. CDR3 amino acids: CASSFQRGSYNEQFF. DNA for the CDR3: TGTGCCAGCAGCTTCCAGCGGGGGTCCTACAATGAGCAGTTCTTC.